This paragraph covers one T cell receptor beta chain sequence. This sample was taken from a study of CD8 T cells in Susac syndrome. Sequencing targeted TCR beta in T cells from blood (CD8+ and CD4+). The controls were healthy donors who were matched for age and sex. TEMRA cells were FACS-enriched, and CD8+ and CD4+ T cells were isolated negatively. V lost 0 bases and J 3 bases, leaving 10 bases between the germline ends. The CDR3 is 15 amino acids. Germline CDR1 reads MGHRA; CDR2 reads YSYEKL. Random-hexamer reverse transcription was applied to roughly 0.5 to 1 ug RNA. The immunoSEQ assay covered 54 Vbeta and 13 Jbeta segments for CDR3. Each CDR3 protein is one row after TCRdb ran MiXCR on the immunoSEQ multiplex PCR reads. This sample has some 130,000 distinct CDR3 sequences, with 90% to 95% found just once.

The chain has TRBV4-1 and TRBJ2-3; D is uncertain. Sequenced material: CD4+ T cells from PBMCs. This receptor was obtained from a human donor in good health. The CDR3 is CASSQESSPTDTQYF. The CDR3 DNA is TGCGCCAGCAGCCAAGAAAGCAGTCCTACAGATACGCAGTATTTT.